The next 25 T cell receptor beta chains were all read from a single sample in a study of T-cell memory formation after mild COVID-19. TCRdb called the 5' RACE reads again in MiXCR, with one record for every CDR3 protein. The sample has some 190,000 distinct CDR3 sequences; about a sixth are singletons. The specimen sequenced was PBMCs or a T cell subset sorted from them (not recorded which). The receptors stem from an adult woman who had mild COVID-19 (a few samples of this study predate the infection). Cell type and time point are not known.

This clonotype appeared a few times. The DNA for the CDR3 is TGTGCCAGTAGTATCGGCGGGGGTGTAGCCGGGGAGCTGTTTTTT. This sequence encodes CASSIGGGVAGELFF. The chain carries TRBV19 and TRBJ2-2, with TRBD2 identical over 7 bases. The V segment lost 3 bases and the J segment 6 bases; nucleotides outside the gene matches: 7. The CDR3 is 15 residues long. Germline V gene data show CDR1 as LNHDA and CDR2 as SQIVND (reference sequence).

This clonotype was counted between two and nine times. CDR3 amino acids: CASSIAGGRTGELFF. The CDR3 DNA is TGTGCCAGCAGCATAGCGGGGGGCCGCACCGGGGAGCTGTTTTTT. V and J are TRBV12-3 or TRBV12-4 and TRBJ2-2; TRBD2 matches at 10 bases. Trimming took 6 bases from V and 4 from J; bases not matched to a gene: 5. The CDR3 runs to 15 residues.

This clonotype was found a few times. The CDR3: CASSPTVYEQYF. The CDR3 DNA follows: TGTGCCAGCAGCCCGACCGTCTACGAGCAGTACTTC. The genes are TRBV7-9 and TRBJ2-7; D not resolved. Germline values: CDR1 SEHNR, CDR2 FQNEAQ (reference sequence). CDR3 length: 12 amino acids. The V gene lost 5 bases and the J gene lost 3 bases, with 8 bases spanning the gap.

The rearrangement links TRBV7-9 to TRBJ1-4; TRBD1 is a possible D gene (6 bases). The CDR3 spans 16 residues. Germline values: CDR1 SEHNR, CDR2 FQNEAQ (reference sequence). V lost 5 bases, J lost 0 bases, and 13 bases lay in between. CDR3 region: CASSPQGVATNEKLFF. The DNA for the CDR3 is TGTGCCAGCAGCCCACAGGGAGTTGCAACTAATGAAAAACTGTTTTTT.

This clonotype appeared a few times. The chain has TRBV20-1 and TRBJ2-5; D uncertain. Per the germline V gene, CDR1 is DFQATT and CDR2 is SNEGSKA (reference sequence). The CDR3 length is 12 residues. The V end lost 2 bases, the J end lost 5 bases, and 9 bases lay between the germline ends. The CDR3 protein is CSARMRAETQYF. The CDR3 DNA sequence: TGCAGTGCTAGAATGCGAGCCGAGACCCAGTACTTC.

This clonotype was seen a few times. This chain links TRBV7-9 with TRBJ2-1, with 10 bases identical to TRBD1. There are 16 residues in the CDR3. The germline gives CDR1 SEHNR, CDR2 FQNEAQ (reference sequence). The V and J ends lost 4 bases and 5 bases, in that order; junction bases with no gene match: 8. DNA for the CDR3: TGTGCCAGCAGCTCCATTTTAGGACAGGGGGACAATGAGCAGTTCTTC. Translated: CASSSILGQGDNEQFF.

This clonotype was counted a few times. The chain uses TRBV5-1 and TRBJ1-1, with 7 nucleotides matching TRBD1. Trimming removed 4 bases from V and 3 bases from J; junction bases left unmatched: 9. The CDR3 is 15 residues long. From germline, CDR1 is SGHRS and CDR2 YFSETQ. The chain's CDR3 is CASSPPTGRDTEAFF. The CDR3 DNA reads TGCGCCAGCAGCCCTCCGACAGGGAGGGACACTGAAGCTTTCTTT.

This rearrangement joins TRBV29-1 to TRBJ1-5; perhaps TRBD1 as D (6 bases). Germline-derived CDR1 and CDR2 are SQVTM and ANQGSEA. Trimming took 6 bases from V and 2 from J, leaving 11 bases between them. The CDR3 consists of 13 residues. The CDR3 loop reads CSVGAGRNQPQHF. The CDR3 DNA is TGCAGCGTGGGGGCGGGACGCAATCAGCCCCAGCATTTT.

This chain links TRBV12-3 or TRBV12-4 with TRBJ2-1; 7 bases are shared with TRBD2. The CDR3 loop spans 16 amino acids. With 3 bases clipped from V and 6 bases from J, the junction kept 11 bases outside the gene matches. The DNA for the CDR3 is TGTGCCAGCAGTTTTATGGGAGGGACTGCAGTCAATGAGCAGTTCTTC. Its translation is CASSFMGGTAVNEQFF.

This clonotype showed up many times. The chain combines TRBV5-8 with TRBJ2-2; D gene uncertain. The CDR3 is made up of 14 amino acids. V lost 0 bases and J 1 base, leaving 4 bases between the germline ends. The germline CDR1 and CDR2 sequences are SGHTS and YDEGEE. DNA of the CDR3: TGTGCCAGCAGCTTGGCAGTGAACACCGGGGAGCTGTTTTTT. Residues: CASSLAVNTGELFF.

V is TRBV5-1 and J is TRBJ2-3; 10 nucleotides match TRBD2. Germline V gene lookup returns CDR1 SGHRS and CDR2 YFSETQ. V was pared by 6 bases and J by 6 bases, with 10 bases of the junction left unmatched. The CDR3 sequence is 15 residues long. Here the CDR3 reads CASTFLAGVGDTQYF. DNA for the CDR3: TGCGCCAGCACCTTCCTAGCGGGAGTTGGGGATACGCAGTATTTT.

The chain recombines TRBV5-1 with TRBJ2-4; D is tentatively TRBD1 or TRBD2 (5 bases each). V gave up 0 bases and J gave up 4 bases, with 11 bases separating them. Germline-derived CDR1 and CDR2 are SGHRS and YFSETQ. The CDR3 totals 15 residues. This CDR3 is CASSLGWDGKNIQYF. The CDR3 coding sequence is TGCGCCAGCAGCTTGGGCTGGGACGGGAAAAACATTCAGTACTTC.

This clonotype showed up just a few times. The chain links TRBV20-1 to TRBJ2-2; 8 bases match TRBD2. This CDR3 has 15 amino acids. Looked up from germline, CDR1 is DFQATT and CDR2 is SNEGSKA (reference sequence). The junction had 3 bases not matched to a gene; V was cut back by 2 bases and J by 1 base. CDR3 nucleotide sequence: TGCAGTGCTAGACCCGGGACTAGGAACACCGGGGAGCTGTTTTTT. Amino acids: CSARPGTRNTGELFF.

A few counts support this clonotype. The chain combines TRBV11-2 with TRBJ1-2; D unclear. V lost 5 bases to trimming and J lost 3 bases, with 10 bases between them. The germline CDR1 and CDR2 sequences are SGHAT and FQNNGV. The CDR3 is 13 residues long. Written as DNA, the CDR3 is TGTGCCAGCAGCCCTTACGCTTACTATGGCTACACCTTC. Amino acid sequence: CASSPYAYYGYTF.

The CDR3 reads CASSWRPVGSGNTEAFF. The CDR3 DNA is TGCGCCAGCAGCTGGCGCCCGGTTGGCAGCGGGAACACTGAAGCTTTCTTT. The V gene is TRBV5-1, the J gene TRBJ1-1; no reliable D call. Trimming removed 3 bases from V and 1 base from J, with 19 bases in between. Germline CDR1 reads SGHRS; CDR2 reads YFSETQ. The CDR3 is 17 amino acids. The variable domain in full, with the rest retrieved from reference TRBV5-1 and TRBJ1-1, is KAGVTQTPRYLIKTRGQQVTLSCSPISGHRSVSWYQQTPGQGLQFLFEYFSETQRNKGNFPGRFSGRQFSNSRSEMNVSTLELGDSALYLCASSWRPVGSGNTEAFFGQGTRLTVV.

This clonotype was detected a few times. Here the CDR3 DNA reads TGCGCCAGCAGCTTCCCACATGACGAGCAGTACTTC. It specifies CASSFPHDEQYF. J is TRBJ2-7 and V is TRBV5-1; D unresolved. Trimming took off 2 bases at V and 5 bases at J, with 8 bases between the two ends. The CDR3 has 12 residues. From germline, CDR1 is SGHRS and CDR2 YFSETQ. The whole variable domain, remainder taken from reference TRBV5-1 and TRBJ2-7, is KAGVTQTPRYLIKTRGQQVTLSCSPISGHRSVSWYQQTPGQGLQFLFEYFSETQRNKGNFPGRFSGRQFSNSRSEMNVSTLELGDSALYLCASSFPHDEQYFGPGTRLTVT.

This chain links TRBV25-1 with TRBJ2-7, with 7 bases that match TRBD2. Germline values: CDR1 MGHDK, CDR2 SYGVNS. The CDR3 has 14 residues. The junction had 6 bases not matched to a gene; V was cut back by 7 bases and J by 0 bases. The CDR3 loop is CASTSREASYEQYF. The CDR3 DNA reads as TGTGCCAGCACGTCACGGGAGGCCTCCTACGAGCAGTACTTC.

This clonotype was seen only a few times. The chain recombines TRBV20-1 with TRBJ2-7, with D hard to call. This CDR3 contains 11 residues. V was pared by 2 bases and J by 2 bases, with 4 bases between. The germline CDR1 and CDR2 sequences are DFQATT and SNEGSKA (reference sequence). CDR3 sequence reads: CSARQAYEQYF. CDR3 bases: TGCAGTGCTAGACAGGCCTACGAGCAGTACTTC.

Comments on this clonotype: The junction differs from germline at one of its ends, possibly a read error. DNA of the CDR3: TGTGCTAGCAGCTTAGCCGTTCCCCGGGACAGCTACTATGGCTACACCTTC. Residues: CASSLAVPRDSYYGYTF. The chain recombines TRBV7-7 with TRBJ1-2; 7 bases match TRBD1. Germline CDR1 and CDR2: SSHAT and FNYEAQ (reference sequence). There are 17 residues in the CDR3. Full variable domain (rest looked up from reference TRBV7-7 and TRBJ1-2): GAGVSQSPRYKVTKRGQDVTLRCDPISSHATLYWYQQALGQGPEFLTYFNYEAQPDKSGLPSDRFSAERPEGSISTLTIQRTEQRDSAMYRCASSLAVPRDSYYGYTFGSGTRLTVV.

This clonotype was seen a handful of times. The chain has TRBV5-1 and TRBJ2-7; a possible D gene is TRBD2 (6 bases). CDR1 and CDR2 from the germline V gene are SGHRS and YFSETQ. The CDR3 spans 15 residues. Trimming left V 0 bases short and J 0 bases short, with 10 bases between. The CDR3 is CASSLGGTYSYEQYF. The CDR3 nucleotides are TGCGCCAGCAGCTTGGGCGGGACTTACTCCTACGAGCAGTACTTC.

The chain recombines TRBV3-1 with TRBJ2-7, with 8 bases aligning to TRBD2. Germline V gives CDR1 LGHDT, CDR2 YNNKEL (reference sequence). This CDR3 has 13 amino acids. With 8 bases clipped from V and 4 bases from J, the junction kept 7 bases outside the gene matches. The CDR3 loop is CASRGAGGYEQYF. CDR3 nucleotides: TGTGCCAGCCGCGGGGCGGGAGGATACGAGCAGTACTTC.

This clonotype was recorded at least ten times. The chain is built from TRBV20-1 and TRBJ2-3; 14 nucleotides align to TRBD2. With V trimmed by 2 bases and J by 6 bases, 10 bases remained unmatched. Germline-derived CDR1 and CDR2 are DFQATT and SNEGSKA (reference sequence). The CDR3 totals 17 residues. The CDR3 loop reads CSARTPGTSGSTDTQYF. The CDR3 DNA reads TGCAGTGCTAGAACCCCCGGGACTAGCGGGAGTACCGATACGCAGTATTTT.

The rearrangement links TRBV10-2 to TRBJ2-2; 10 bases map to TRBD1. Per germline, CDR1 WSHSY and CDR2 SAAADI. J was trimmed by 8 bases and V by 8 bases; bases with no gene match: 17. The CDR3 has 17 residues. CDR3 coding DNA: TGCGCCAGCGCCCCCATGGGGGACAGGGGAGATCCTGGGGAGCTGTTTTTT. Its translation is CASAPMGDRGDPGELFF.

The sample holds a few counts of this clonotype. The chain joins TRBV30 to TRBJ2-1, with TRBD2 identical over 7 bases. This CDR3 region has 13 residues. Per germline, CDR1 GTSNPN and CDR2 SVGIG (reference sequence). Losses at the gene ends were 1 base for V and 8 bases for J; bases not matched to a gene: 5. CDR3 residues: CAWSGGRADEQFF. In nucleotides, the CDR3 is TGTGCCTGGAGTGGAGGGAGGGCCGATGAGCAGTTCTTC.

This clonotype has more than one count but fewer than ten. The chain carries TRBV7-2 and TRBJ2-2, with 8 bases matching TRBD1. CDR3 length equals 14 residues. CDR1 SGHTA and CDR2 FQGNSA come from the germline V gene. Trimming took 5 bases from V and 7 from J; bases not matched to a gene: 6. The CDR3 coding sequence is TGTGCCAGCAGCGCCGGACAGGGTTTCGGGGAGCTGTTTTTT. Translating it yields CASSAGQGFGELFF.